This TCR beta chain was captured in a study of glioma-infiltrating T cells. TCR alpha and beta CDR3 regions were amplified from RNA using iRepertoire nested multiplex PCR. One-step reverse transcription and amplification started from around 100-400 ng of tissue mRNA or PBMC total RNA. TCRdb reanalysed the multiplex PCR reads using MiXCR and keeps one entry per CDR3 protein. Among some 10,000 distinct CDR3 sequences listed, around three fifths were seen once. The CDR3 covers 13 residues. Trimming stripped 9 bases from V and 4 bases from J, with 13 bases between. This clonotype is classed as medium-sized (0.01 to 0.1%). As yet, its antigen is unknown. Study-level points and caveats: Gliomas, especially low-grade, showed above-expected tissue-blood divergence; non-neoplastic patients showed below. Tissue and blood shared very few CDR3 sequences.

The gene calls are TRBV12-3 or TRBV12-4 and TRBJ1-5; a weak D match, TRBD1 (5 bases). This receptor was obtained from a human donor with low-grade glioma or glioblastoma, undergoing nonglioma brain surgery, or in good health (not recorded which). Specimen: glioma tissue, nonneoplastic brain tissue, or PBMCs (not recorded which). The CDR3 sequence is CASNQGGNQPQHF. CDR3 sequence (DNA): TGTGCCAGTAACCAGGGAGGGAATCAGCCCCAGCATTTT.